These 30 T cell receptor beta chains came from one sample sequenced in a study of T cells after yellow fever vaccination. MiXCR was run by TCRdb on the 5' RACE reads, yielding one entry per CDR3 protein. Here the sample spans about 340,000 distinct CDR3 sequences, roughly 8.7% being singletons. This sample comprised PBMCs, obtained on the day of the first yellow fever vaccination. These receptors were collected from a man younger than 35 who received the YFV17D yellow fever vaccine.

The CDR3 loop reads CASSATISSYNSPLHF. CDR3 sequence (DNA): TGTGCCAGCAGCGCGACAATAAGCTCCTATAATTCACCCCTCCACTTT. This chain links TRBV6-1 with TRBJ1-6; D gene unclear. Germline loops: CDR1 MNHNS, CDR2 SASEGT. Deletions cut 6 bases from V and 0 bases from J, with 12 bases between. The CDR3 is made up of 16 amino acids.

The gene calls are TRBV29-1 and TRBJ2-3, with D possibly TRBD2 on 5 matching bases. The V gene's germline CDR1 is SQVTM and CDR2 ANQGSEA. The CDR3 is 15 amino acids. V lost 7 bases to trimming and J lost 2 bases, with 19 bases between them. The CDR3 nucleotides read TGCAGCGCAAGGGAGTCGACCCATTCCACAGATACGCAGTATTTT. Its protein is CSARESTHSTDTQYF.

This clonotype was recorded many times. The chain carries TRBV5-1 and TRBJ2-5; D is unclear. Deletions cut 4 bases from V and 5 bases from J, with 9 bases between. Germline CDR1 SGHRS, CDR2 YFSETQ. There are 12 residues in the CDR3. CDR3 residues: CASSRNEETQYF. CDR3 DNA: TGCGCCAGCAGCCGGAACGAGGAGACCCAGTACTTC. Drawing the rest from reference TRBV5-1 and TRBJ2-5, the complete variable domain is KAGVTQTPRYLIKTRGQQVTLSCSPISGHRSVSWYQQTPGQGLQFLFEYFSETQRNKGNFPGRFSGRQFSNSRSEMNVSTLELGDSALYLCASSRNEETQYFGPGTRLLVL.

The chain combines TRBV5-4 with TRBJ1-5; TRBD1 is a possible D gene (5 bases). The CDR3 totals 15 residues. V lost 0 bases and J lost 1, with 8 bases in between. Germline V lookup: CDR1 SGHNT, CDR2 YYREEE (reference sequence). Written as DNA, the CDR3 is TGTGCCAGCAGCTTGGAGCCAGGGAGCAATCAGCCCCAGCATTTT. Translated: CASSLEPGSNQPQHF.

The rearrangement links TRBV11-2 to TRBJ2-3; the D gene could be TRBD1 or TRBD2 (6 bases each). Germline V gene data show CDR1 as SGHAT and CDR2 as FQNNGV. V was cut by 4 bases and J by 15 bases, with 20 bases left in between. CDR3 length equals 13 residues. The CDR3 loop is CASSSHQRGVLYF. For the CDR3, the DNA is TGTGCCAGCAGCTCCCATCAAAGGGGGGTTCTATATTTT. The variable domain in full, with the rest retrieved from reference TRBV11-2 and TRBJ2-3, is EAGVAQSPRYKIIEKRQSVAFWCNPISGHATLYWYQQILGQGPKLLIQFQNNGVVDDSQLPKDRFSAERLKGVDSTLKIQPAKLEDSAVYLCASSSHQRGVLYFGPGTRLTVL.

This clonotype was recorded at least ten times. The chain couples TRBV5-6 to TRBJ2-5; unclear D gene. V was shortened by 1 base and J by 4 bases, with 5 bases between the two germline ends. This CDR3 region has 12 residues. Germline-derived CDR1 and CDR2 are SGHDT and YYEEEE. The CDR3 nucleotides read TGTGCCAGCAGCTTGTTCACAGAGACCCAGTACTTC. This encodes CASSLFTETQYF.

CDR3 coding DNA: TGTGCCAGCAGCTCCTACTCTACAGGGTCTGAAGCTTTCTTT. It encodes CASSSYSTGSEAFF. J is TRBJ1-1 and V is TRBV7-9; D may be TRBD1 (6 bases). CDR3 size: 14 residues. CDR1 is SEHNR and CDR2 is FQNEAQ in the germline V gene (reference sequence). Trimming shortened V by 4 bases and J by 6 bases, and 15 bases separated the two germline ends.

This clonotype has at least ten counts. The gene calls are TRBV28 and TRBJ1-2, with D tentatively TRBD1 (5 bases). Trimming stripped 2 bases from V and 6 bases from J, with 25 bases between. Germline loops: CDR1 MDHEN, CDR2 SYDVKM. This CDR3 has 18 residues. The CDR3 DNA reads as TGTGCCAGCAGTTTAGGCAGGGCCTTCCGGACGGGGGGTAATGGCTACACCTTC. This gives the protein CASSLGRAFRTGGNGYTF.

This clonotype was recorded a few times. The gene calls are TRBV28 and TRBJ1-2; D is possibly TRBD1 (5 bases). Trimming removed 8 bases from V and 7 bases from J, with 14 bases in between. The CDR3 consists of 12 residues. Germline values: CDR1 MDHEN, CDR2 SYDVKM. CDR3 bases: TGTGCCAGCGGGGGGTATTTGCGTGGCTACACCTTC. It is translated as CASGGYLRGYTF.

Notes on this clonotype: Its ends do not fully match the called genes, so a read error is possible. V is TRBV7-8 and J is TRBJ1-2; no clear D gene. Looked up from germline, CDR1 is SGHVS and CDR2 is FQNEAQ. CDR3 length: 13 amino acids. In DNA form, the CDR3 reads TGTGCCAGCAGCCCCCCTGACACCATTAAACGCCTCTTC. Translating it yields CASSPPDTIKRLF.

This clonotype occurred many times. The gene calls are TRBV12-3 or TRBV12-4 and TRBJ1-2; D is ambiguous. V gave up 3 bases and J gave up 8 bases, with 4 bases separating them. The CDR3 length is 10 residues. DNA of the CDR3: TGTGCCAGCAGTTTTTCCGGCTACACCTTC. It yields the protein CASSFSGYTF.

This clonotype was counted at least ten times. V usage is TRBV7-9 and J usage is TRBJ2-1; TRBD1 might be the D (5 bases). The CDR3 is made up of 13 amino acids. Germline assignment: CDR1 SEHNR and CDR2 FQNEAQ (reference sequence). The V and J ends lost 9 bases and 6 bases respectively, with 15 bases between them. CDR3 residues: CASISQVSNEQFF. In nucleotides, the CDR3 is TGTGCCAGTATTTCACAGGTATCCAATGAGCAGTTCTTC.

This chain connects TRBV15 to TRBJ1-5; D not resolved. Trimming shortened V by 5 bases and J by 4 bases, and 12 bases separated the two germline ends. Germline loops: CDR1 LNHNV, CDR2 YYDKDF (reference sequence). The CDR3 is made up of 14 amino acids. The DNA of the CDR3 is TGTGCCACCAGCGGCACCGGGAGGAATCAGCCCCAGCATTTT. Translation: CATSGTGRNQPQHF.

This clonotype has more than one count but fewer than ten. The V and J genes are TRBV12-3 or TRBV12-4 and TRBJ1-1, with a possible D match to TRBD1 (5 bases). Trimming removed 8 bases at V and 4 bases at J, with 11 bases between. CDR3 length: 12 amino acids. The CDR3 is CASQGGSTEAFF. In DNA, the CDR3 is TGTGCCAGCCAGGGAGGTAGCACTGAAGCTTTCTTT.

The chain joins TRBV29-1 to TRBJ2-7; TRBD1 matches 9 bases. V lost 4 bases to trimming and J lost 3 bases; unmatched junction nucleotides: 4. Germline CDR1 is SQVTM and CDR2 is ANQGSEA. The length of the CDR3 is 13 residues. The CDR3 spells CSVVTGGYYEQYF. CDR3 nucleotides: TGCAGCGTTGTGACAGGGGGGTACTACGAGCAGTACTTC.

The rearrangement links TRBV7-2 to TRBJ1-5; D is uncertain. The CDR3 is 16 residues long. The V gene's germline CDR1 is SGHTA and CDR2 FQGNSA. Trimming left V 0 bases short and J 5 bases short, with 14 bases between. The CDR3 DNA sequence: TGTGCCAGCAGCTTAGCGGAAGGGTTAAGGGATCAGCCCCAGCATTTT. Its protein product is CASSLAEGLRDQPQHF.

The V and J genes are TRBV7-2 and TRBJ2-2; D gene uncertain. The CDR3 is 14 residues long. Trimming shortened V by 6 bases and J by 1 base, and 9 bases separated the two germline ends. The V gene's germline CDR1 is SGHTA and CDR2 FQGNSA. The CDR3 spells CASRARENTGELFF. The CDR3 nucleotides are TGTGCCAGCAGGGCACGCGAGAACACCGGGGAGCTGTTTTTT.

In this sample, this clonotype turned up a few times. The gene calls are TRBV6-6 and TRBJ2-1; D may match TRBD1 or TRBD2 (5 bases each). Germline CDR1 MNHNY, CDR2 SVGAGI (reference sequence). The germline V and J ends were trimmed by 6 bases and 10 bases, with 10 bases remaining between them. The length of the CDR3 is 11 residues. As DNA, the CDR3 is TGTGCCAGCAGCCCCGGGGACGAGCAGTTCTTC. Protein sequence: CASSPGDEQFF.

This clonotype was counted between two and nine times. V usage is TRBV6-5 and J usage is TRBJ1-5, with a weak D call TRBD1 (5 bases). With 2 bases removed from V and 7 bases from J, the gap between germline ends came to 15 bases. CDR1 is MNHEY and CDR2 is SVGAGI in the germline V gene. The CDR3 is made up of 15 amino acids. This chain's CDR3 is CASSYPEGKSQPQHF. The CDR3 coding sequence is TGTGCCAGCAGTTACCCCGAGGGGAAATCACAGCCCCAGCATTTT.

This clonotype appeared a few times. This chain links TRBV20-1 with TRBJ1-4, with D possibly matching TRBD1 (5 bases). V dropped 2 bases and J dropped 7 bases, with 14 bases sitting between them. The CDR3 covers 14 residues. Germline loops: CDR1 DFQATT, CDR2 SNEGSKA (reference sequence). The CDR3 sequence is CSARTGTGAEKLFF. The CDR3 DNA reads TGCAGTGCTAGAACGGGGACTGGGGCTGAAAAACTGTTTTTT.

This clonotype occurred many times. CDR3 amino acids: CASSPDRMPYNEQFF. The CDR3 region has the DNA TGTGCCAGCAGCCCGGACAGAATGCCCTACAATGAGCAGTTCTTC. The chain links TRBV7-2 to TRBJ2-1; possible D gene TRBD1, 6 bases. Trimming removed 5 bases at V and 2 bases at J, with 13 bases between. The CDR3 extends over 15 amino acids. CDR1 and CDR2 (germline): SGHTA, FQGNSA. The whole variable domain, filled in from reference TRBV7-2 and TRBJ2-1, reads GAGVSQSPSNKVTEKGKDVELRCDPISGHTALYWYRQSLGQGLEFLIYFQGNSAPDKSGLPSDRFSAERTGGSVSTLTIQRTQQEDSAVYLCASSPDRMPYNEQFFGPGTRLTVL.

This clonotype was recorded a few times. The V call is TRBV19, the J call TRBJ2-1; 7 nucleotides align to TRBD2. Germline lookup yields CDR1 LNHDA and CDR2 SQIVND (reference sequence). The CDR3 sequence is 15 residues long. After removal of 0 bases from V and 4 bases from J, the junction contained 3 bases not matched to a gene. CDR3 region: CASSIDLGLYNEQFF. In DNA form, the CDR3 reads TGTGCCAGTAGTATAGATTTGGGACTATACAATGAGCAGTTCTTC.

Only a few counts were recorded for this clonotype. The rearrangement uses TRBV3-1 and TRBJ2-5; 9 bases fit TRBD2. The CDR3 length is 14 residues. CDR1 and CDR2 from the germline V gene are LGHDT and YNNKEL (reference sequence). V gave up 8 bases and J gave up 2 bases; unmatched junction bases: 6. CDR3 nucleotide sequence: TGTGCCAGCCGAGCGGGGGGCCATCAAGAGACCCAGTACTTC. Its translation is CASRAGGHQETQYF.

The V and J genes are TRBV27 and TRBJ2-7; D gene unclear. The germline CDR1 and CDR2 sequences are MNHEY and SMNVEV (reference sequence). V lost 5 bases to trimming and J lost 8 bases, with 16 bases between them. The CDR3 length is 13 residues. The DNA of the CDR3 is TGTGCCAGCAGTGGCCTGCTCGGCCGCCAGCAGTACGTC. Amino acids: CASSGLLGRQQYV.

This sequence joins TRBV18 and TRBJ2-7; no clear D gene. This CDR3 is 14 amino acids long. V was shortened by 2 bases and J by 2 bases, with 10 bases between the two germline ends. The germline CDR1 and CDR2 sequences are KGHSH and LQKENI. The CDR3 protein is CASSPRAVTYEQYF. The CDR3 coding sequence is TGTGCCAGCTCACCAAGGGCGGTTACCTACGAGCAGTACTTC.

CDR3 region: CAISEGYSQPQHF. As DNA, the CDR3 is TGTGCCATCAGTGAAGGCTACTCTCAGCCCCAGCATTTT. This chain links TRBV10-3 with TRBJ1-5; D is ambiguous. CDR1 ENHRY and CDR2 SYGVKD come from the germline V gene. Deletions cut 3 bases from V and 6 bases from J, with 9 bases between. This CDR3 comprises 13 residues.

This clonotype came up many times. V is TRBV18 and J is TRBJ1-2; a possible D gene is TRBD1 (6 bases). Trimming left V 3 bases short and J 13 bases short, with 15 bases between. The germline CDR1 and CDR2 sequences are KGHSH and LQKENI. The CDR3 totals 12 residues. CDR3 DNA: TGTGCCAGCTCACCCGGACAGTGGGGTTTCACCTTC. Translation: CASSPGQWGFTF.

At least ten counts were recorded for this clonotype. The chain recombines TRBV11-1 with TRBJ2-1; TRBD1 is a possible D gene (6 bases). Trimming took 5 bases from V and 0 from J, leaving 20 bases between them. The CDR3 consists of 18 residues. CDR1 and CDR2 (germline): SGHAT, FQDESV (reference sequence). CDR3 protein: CASSPARVTGFSYNEQFF. Here the CDR3 DNA reads TGTGCCAGCAGCCCCGCGAGGGTGACAGGCTTCTCCTACAATGAGCAGTTCTTC.

This rearrangement joins TRBV19 to TRBJ2-6; D is possibly TRBD1 or TRBD2 (5 bases each). Germline V gene lookup returns CDR1 LNHDA and CDR2 SQIVND (reference sequence). The V end was cut by 3 bases, the J end by 1 base, with 16 bases between. The CDR3 sequence is 18 residues long. CDR3 sequence reads: CASSITPGRGSGANVLTF. The CDR3 nucleotides read TGTGCCAGTAGTATTACCCCAGGGAGAGGTTCTGGGGCCAACGTCCTGACTTTC.

The chain joins TRBV5-5 to TRBJ2-1, with TRBD2 as a possible D gene (5 bases). The germline gives CDR1 SGHKS, CDR2 YYEKEE (reference sequence). This CDR3 contains 15 residues. Trimming removed 4 bases from V and 6 bases from J, with 17 bases in between. The CDR3 DNA reads TGTGCCAGCAGCGAGGGCCCCTCAAGCGGCAATGAGCAGTTCTTC. Translated: CASSEGPSSGNEQFF.